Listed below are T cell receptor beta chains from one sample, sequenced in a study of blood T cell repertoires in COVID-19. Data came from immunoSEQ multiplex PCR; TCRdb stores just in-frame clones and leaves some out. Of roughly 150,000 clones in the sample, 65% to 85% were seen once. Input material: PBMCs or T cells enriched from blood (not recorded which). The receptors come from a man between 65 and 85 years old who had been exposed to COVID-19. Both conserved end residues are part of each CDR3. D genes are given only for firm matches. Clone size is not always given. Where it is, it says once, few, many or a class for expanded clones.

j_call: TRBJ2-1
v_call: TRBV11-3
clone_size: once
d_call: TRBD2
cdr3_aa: CASSLTVSLAGGKGFF
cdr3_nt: TGTGCCAGCAGCTTAACGGTCTCCCTAGCGGGGGGGAAGGGGTTCTTC

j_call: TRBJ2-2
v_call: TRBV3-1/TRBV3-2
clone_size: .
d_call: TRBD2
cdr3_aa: CASSHLGSGRRTGELFF
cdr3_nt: TGTGCCAGCAGCCACTTGGGAAGCGGGAGAAGGACCGGGGAGCTGTTTTTT

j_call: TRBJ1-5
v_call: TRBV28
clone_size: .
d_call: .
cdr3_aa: CASSPGDSNQPQHF
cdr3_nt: TGTGCCAGCAGCCCAGGGGATAGCAATCAGCCCCAGCATTTT

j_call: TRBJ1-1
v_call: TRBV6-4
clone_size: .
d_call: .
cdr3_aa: CASSAQSTGNTEAFF
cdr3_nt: TGTGCCAGCAGTGCCCAAAGTACAGGGAACACTGAAGCTTTCTTT

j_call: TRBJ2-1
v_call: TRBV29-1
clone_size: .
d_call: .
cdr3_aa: CSPVGVGEQFF
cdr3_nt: TGCAGCCCTGTGGGAGTTGGTGAGCAGTTCTTC

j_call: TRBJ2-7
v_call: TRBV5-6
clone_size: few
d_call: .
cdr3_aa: CASSLRGGGLAAYEQYF
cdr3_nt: TGTGCCAGCAGCTTGAGGGGAGGCGGACTGGCTGCCTACGAGCAGTACTTC

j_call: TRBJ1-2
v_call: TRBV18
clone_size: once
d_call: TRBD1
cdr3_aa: CASSGDRGPYGYTF
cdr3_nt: TGTGCCAGCTCAGGGGACAGGGGACCCTATGGCTACACCTTC

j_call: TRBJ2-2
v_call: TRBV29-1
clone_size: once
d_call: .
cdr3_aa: CSLWGANTGELFF
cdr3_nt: TGCAGCCTTTGGGGGGCGAACACCGGGGAGCTGTTTTTT

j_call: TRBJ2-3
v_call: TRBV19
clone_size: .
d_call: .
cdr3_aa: CASRSSARTDTQYF
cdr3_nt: TGTGCCAGTAGAAGCTCGGCCAGGACAGATACGCAGTATTTT

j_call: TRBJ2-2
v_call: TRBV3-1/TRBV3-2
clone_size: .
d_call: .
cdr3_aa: CASSQGSGQSYIPGELFF
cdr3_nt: TGTGCCAGCAGCCAAGGCAGCGGCCAAAGTTATATTCCCGGGGAGCTGTTTTTT

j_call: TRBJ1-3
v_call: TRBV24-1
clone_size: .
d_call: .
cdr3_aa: CATSPPGQGGNTIYF
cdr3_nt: TGTGCCACCAGTCCCCCAGGGCAGGGTGGAAACACCATATATTTT

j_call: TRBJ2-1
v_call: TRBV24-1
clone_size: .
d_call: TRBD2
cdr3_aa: CATSDPSTSMYEQFF
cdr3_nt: TGTGCCACCAGTGACCCCTCGACTAGCATGTATGAGCAGTTCTTC

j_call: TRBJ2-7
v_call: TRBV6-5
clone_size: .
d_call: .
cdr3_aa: CASSSNSVREQYF
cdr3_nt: TGTGCCAGCAGTTCCAATTCGGTGAGGGAGCAGTACTTC

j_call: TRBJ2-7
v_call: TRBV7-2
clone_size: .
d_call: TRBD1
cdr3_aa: CASSLGQGAEEQYF
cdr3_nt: TGTGCCAGCAGCTTGGGACAGGGGGCGGAAGAGCAGTACTTC

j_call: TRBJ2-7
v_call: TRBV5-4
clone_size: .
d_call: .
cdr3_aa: CASRRDNYEQYF
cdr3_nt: TGTGCCAGCAGGAGGGATAACTACGAGCAGTACTTC

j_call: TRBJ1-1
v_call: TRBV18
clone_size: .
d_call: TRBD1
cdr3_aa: CASSPARGEQAFF
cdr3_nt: TGTGCCAGCTCACCCGCCAGGGGGGAACAAGCTTTCTTT

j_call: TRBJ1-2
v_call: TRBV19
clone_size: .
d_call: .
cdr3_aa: CASRTSLDSTYGYTF
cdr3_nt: TGTGCCAGTAGGACCTCCCTGGACAGCACCTATGGCTACACCTTC

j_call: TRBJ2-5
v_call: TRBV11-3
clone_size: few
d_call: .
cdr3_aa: CASSLASQETQYF
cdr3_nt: TGTGCCAGCAGCTTAGCCAGCCAAGAGACCCAGTACTTC

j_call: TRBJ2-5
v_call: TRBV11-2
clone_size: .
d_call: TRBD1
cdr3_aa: CASSLARDRQETQYF
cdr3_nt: TGTGCCAGCAGCTTAGCTAGGGACAGACAAGAGACCCAGTACTTC

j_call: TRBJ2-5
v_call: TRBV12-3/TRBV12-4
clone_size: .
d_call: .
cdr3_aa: CASSLIGEETQYF
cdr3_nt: TGTGCCAGCAGTTTAATAGGGGAAGAGACCCAGTACTTC

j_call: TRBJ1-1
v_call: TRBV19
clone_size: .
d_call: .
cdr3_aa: CASSIGGSLSEAFF
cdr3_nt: TGTGCCAGTAGTATAGGAGGGAGTTTGAGTGAAGCTTTCTTT

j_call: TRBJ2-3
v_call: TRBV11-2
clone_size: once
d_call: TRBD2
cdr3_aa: CASRGIAGGPDTQYF
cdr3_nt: TGTGCCAGCAGAGGCATAGCGGGAGGGCCAGATACGCAGTATTTT

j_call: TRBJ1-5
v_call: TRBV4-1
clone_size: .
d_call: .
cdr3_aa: CASSQDTPNQPQHF
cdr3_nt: TGCGCCAGCAGCCAAGATACACCGAATCAGCCCCAGCATTTT

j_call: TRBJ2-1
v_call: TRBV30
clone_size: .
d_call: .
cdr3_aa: CAWKRGQTYNEQFF
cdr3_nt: TGTGCCTGGAAAAGGGGTCAGACCTACAATGAGCAGTTCTTC

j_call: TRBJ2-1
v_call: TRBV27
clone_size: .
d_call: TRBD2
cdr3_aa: CASSSYLTSGIYNEQFF
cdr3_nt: TGTGCCAGCAGTTCCTATCTCACTAGCGGGATTTACAATGAGCAGTTCTTC

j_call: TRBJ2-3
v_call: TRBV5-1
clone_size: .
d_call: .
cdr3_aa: CASQLYAGTGDTQYF
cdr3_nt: TGCGCCAGCCAACTTTACGCGGGAACGGGAGATACGCAGTATTTT

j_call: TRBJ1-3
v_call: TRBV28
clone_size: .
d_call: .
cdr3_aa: CASSRGGSGNTIYF
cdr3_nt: TGTGCCAGCAGCCGGGGAGGCTCTGGAAACACCATATATTTT

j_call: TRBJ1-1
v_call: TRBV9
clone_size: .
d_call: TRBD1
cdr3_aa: CASSATGGRTEAFF
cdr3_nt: TGTGCCAGCAGCGCGACAGGGGGAAGGACTGAAGCTTTCTTT

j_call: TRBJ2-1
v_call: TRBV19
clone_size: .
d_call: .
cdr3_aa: CASSIGPTMTTREQFF
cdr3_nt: TGTGCCAGTAGTATAGGTCCTACTATGACTACCCGGGAGCAGTTCTTC

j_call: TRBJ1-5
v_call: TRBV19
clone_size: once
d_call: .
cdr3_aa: CASSTHPGGQSQPQHF
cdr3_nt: TGTGCCAGTAGTACTCACCCGGGGGGGCAGAGTCAGCCCCAGCATTTT

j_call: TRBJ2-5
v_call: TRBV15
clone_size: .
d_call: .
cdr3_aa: CATSRDRGVQETQYF
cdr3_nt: TGTGCCACCAGCAGAGATCGCGGAGTCCAAGAGACCCAGTACTTC

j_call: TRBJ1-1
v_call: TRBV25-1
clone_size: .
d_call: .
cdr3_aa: CASSDRGRYKAFF
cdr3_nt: TGTGCCAGCAGTGACCGCGGTCGGTATAAAGCTTTCTTT

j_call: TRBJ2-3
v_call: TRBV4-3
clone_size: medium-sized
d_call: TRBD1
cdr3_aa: CASSQTGTGDTQYF
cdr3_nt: TGCGCCAGCAGCCAAACCGGGACAGGAGATACGCAGTATTTT

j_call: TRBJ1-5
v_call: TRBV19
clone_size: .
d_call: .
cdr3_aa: CASTKGTGNNQPQHF
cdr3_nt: TGTGCCAGTACAAAGGGTACAGGGAACAATCAGCCCCAGCATTTT

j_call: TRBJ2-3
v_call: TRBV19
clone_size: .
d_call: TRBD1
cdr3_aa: CASSTSTGGLDTQYF
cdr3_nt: TGTGCCAGTAGTACGTCGACAGGGGGCTTGGATACGCAGTATTTT

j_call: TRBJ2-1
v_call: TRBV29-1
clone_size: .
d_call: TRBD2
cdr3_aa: CSVYTGRVTYNEQFF
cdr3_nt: TGCAGCGTTTACACCGGGAGGGTAACCTACAATGAGCAGTTCTTC

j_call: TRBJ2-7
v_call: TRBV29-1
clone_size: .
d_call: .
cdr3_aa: CSVEGARDIYPYEQYF
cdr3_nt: TGCAGCGTTGAAGGGGCCCGGGACATTTATCCCTACGAGCAGTACTTC